This T cell receptor (beta chain) was recorded in a study of T cells in Graves' hyperthyroidism and ophthalmopathy. Clinicians diagnosed patients from clinical symptoms, serum thyroxine and TRAb, thyroid ultrasound and orbital computed tomography. V shed 1 base and J 4 bases; nucleotides not matched to a gene: 11. The CDR3 extends over 18 amino acids. CDR1 and CDR2 from the germline V gene are MGHRA and YSYEKL. Amplified regions were TCR beta CDR3 sequences from RNA transcripts. Initially, a first-round RT-PCR of the TCR CDR3 employed the HTBI primer set. TCRdb processed the multiplex PCR reads anew with MiXCR; each CDR3 protein has one entry. The sample has fewer than 650,000 distinct CDR3 sequences, approximately 14% seen once.

The sequencing sample was made of blood. V gene TRBV4-1 combines with J gene TRBJ2-2; 8 bases match TRBD2. The clonotype was recovered from a woman between 40 and 55 years old with Graves' hyperthyroidism. CDR3 in DNA: TGCGCCAGCAGCCAAGGCTTAGCGGGGATTCTTCTCACCGGGGAGCTGTTTTTT. It specifies CASSQGLAGILLTGELFF.